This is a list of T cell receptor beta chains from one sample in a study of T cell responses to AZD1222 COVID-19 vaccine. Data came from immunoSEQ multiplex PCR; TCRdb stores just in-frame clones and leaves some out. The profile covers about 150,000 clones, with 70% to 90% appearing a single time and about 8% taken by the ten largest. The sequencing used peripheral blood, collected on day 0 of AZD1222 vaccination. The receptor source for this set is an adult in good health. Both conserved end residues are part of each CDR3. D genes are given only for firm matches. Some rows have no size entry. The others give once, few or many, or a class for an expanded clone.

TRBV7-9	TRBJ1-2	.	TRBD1	TGTGCCAGCAGCTTAGGTGACAGGGGTGGTGATGGCTACACCTTC	CASSLGDRGGDGYTF
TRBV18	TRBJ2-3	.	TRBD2	TGTGCCAGCTCACCGCGACTAGCGGGGGGGAAATTAGATACGCAGTATTTT	CASSPRLAGGKLDTQYF
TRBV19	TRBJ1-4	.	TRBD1	TGTGCCAGTACAGGACAGGGGGCGGAAAAACTGTTTTTT	CASTGQGAEKLFF
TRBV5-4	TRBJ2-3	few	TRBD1	TGTGCCAGCAGTTTTGACAGGGGAGATACGCAGTATTTT	CASSFDRGDTQYF
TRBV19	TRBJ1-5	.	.	TGTGCCAGTAGCCAGGGATATAGCAATCAGCCCCAGCATTTT	CASSQGYSNQPQHF
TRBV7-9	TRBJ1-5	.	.	TGTGCCAGCAGCCCAGGCGATCAGCCCCAGCATTTT	CASSPGDQPQHF
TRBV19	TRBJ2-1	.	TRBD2	TGTGCCAGTAGTGTGGGACTAAGCATCAATGAGCAGTTCTTC	CASSVGLSINEQFF
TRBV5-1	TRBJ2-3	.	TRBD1	TGCGCCAGCAGCTTAAGGACAGGGGCCACAGATACGCAGTATTTT	CASSLRTGATDTQYF
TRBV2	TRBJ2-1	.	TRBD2	TGTGCCAGCAGCCCCCTAGCGGGGGGGTACAATGAGCAGTTCTTC	CASSPLAGGYNEQFF
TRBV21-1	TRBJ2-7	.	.	TGTGCCAGCAGCGAGGGACTAGCGGGGGGGCCGAATGAGTTTGGGTCCTACGAGCAGTACTTC	CASSEGLAGGPNEFGSYEQYF
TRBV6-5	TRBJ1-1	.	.	TGTGCCAGCAGTATTACCCCGACAAGTGAAGCTTTCTTT	CASSITPTSEAFF
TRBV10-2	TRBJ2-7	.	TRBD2	TGCGCCAGCAGGACCCTGACTAGCAGCTACGAGCAGTACTTC	CASRTLTSSYEQYF
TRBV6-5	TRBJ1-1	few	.	TGTGCCAGCGAACCAGGGATCACTGAAGCTTTCTTT	CASEPGITEAFF
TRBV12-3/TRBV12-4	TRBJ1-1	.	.	TGTGCCAGCAGCCCTGACGTGGACATTAAAGCTTTCTTT	CASSPDVDIKAFF
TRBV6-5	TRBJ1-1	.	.	TGTGCCAGCACCCGAGGGGGGCACCTGAACACTGAAGCTTTCTTT	CASTRGGHLNTEAFF
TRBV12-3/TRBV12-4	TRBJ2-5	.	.	TGTGCCAGCAGTTTAAGCAGAGAGACCCAGTACTTC	CASSLSRETQYF
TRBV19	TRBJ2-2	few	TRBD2	TGTGCCAGTAGTTTAGCGGGTACCACCGGGGAGCTGTTTTTT	CASSLAGTTGELFF
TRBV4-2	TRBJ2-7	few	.	TGTGCCAGCAGCTATACGGGCTACGAGCAGTACTTC	CASSYTGYEQYF
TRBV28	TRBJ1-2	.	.	TGTGCCAGCAGTTTATGGGGGTATGGCTACACCTTC	CASSLWGYGYTF
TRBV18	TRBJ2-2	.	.	TGTGCCAGCTCACAGCCAACGGTAACGAACACCGGGGAGCTGTTTTTT	CASSQPTVTNTGELFF
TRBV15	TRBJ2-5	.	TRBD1	TGTGCCACCAGCCCCCCCAGGGACAGGGCTAAGACCCAGTACTTC	CATSPPRDRAKTQYF
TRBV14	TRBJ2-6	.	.	TGTGCCAGCAGCCAAGCAGGGAGTGGGGCCAACGTCCTGACTTTC	CASSQAGSGANVLTF
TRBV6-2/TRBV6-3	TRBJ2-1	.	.	TGTGCCAGCAGTTATGGCGGGGGCCCTGTATCCAATGAGCAGTTCTTC	CASSYGGGPVSNEQFF
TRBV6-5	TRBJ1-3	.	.	TGTGCCAGCAGTTACGCCACAGTTTCTGGAAACACCATATATTTT	CASSYATVSGNTIYF
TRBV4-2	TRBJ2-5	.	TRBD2	TGTGCCAGCAGCGAAACGACTAGCGGGAGGGCTGGGGAGACCCAGTACTTC	CASSETTSGRAGETQYF
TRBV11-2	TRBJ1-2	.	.	TGTGCCAGCAGCCCCGGCGGGGGCAGAAGCTACACCTTC	CASSPGGGRSYTF
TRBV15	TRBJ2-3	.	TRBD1	TGTGCCACCTTGAAGGGACAGTACACAGATACGCAGTATTTT	CATLKGQYTDTQYF
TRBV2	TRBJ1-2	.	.	TGTGCCAGCAGTGTTTACCGGAGCGAGTGGGGGGATGGCTACACCTTC	CASSVYRSEWGDGYTF
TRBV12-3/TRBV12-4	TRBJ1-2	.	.	TGTGCCAGCAGTGCCGGTGAGGTCTATGGCTACACCTTC	CASSAGEVYGYTF
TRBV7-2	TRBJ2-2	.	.	TGTGCCAGCAGCCCCAGAACTACTAGAGACACCGGGGAGCTGTTTTTT	CASSPRTTRDTGELFF
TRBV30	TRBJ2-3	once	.	TGTGCCTGGAATTTCGTACCCGGCGCAGATACGCAGTATTTT	CAWNFVPGADTQYF
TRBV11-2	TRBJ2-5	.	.	TGTGCCAGCAGCTTAAGTACAGGGAGAGAGACCCAGTACTTC	CASSLSTGRETQYF
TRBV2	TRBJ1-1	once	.	TGTGCCAGCAGTGGCGCGAACACTGAAGCTTTCTTT	CASSGANTEAFF
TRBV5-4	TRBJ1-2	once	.	TGTGCCAGCAGCTCCCCGAGGGGGGGATCCATTCATTCCAATGGCTACACCTTC	CASSSPRGGSIHSNGYTF
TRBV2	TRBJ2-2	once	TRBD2	TGTGCCAGCAGTCCTCGGACTAGTCACGGGGAGCTGTTTTTT	CASSPRTSHGELFF
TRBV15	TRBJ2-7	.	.	TGTGCCACCAGCGGCGGACGGCTCTACGAGCAGTACTTC	CATSGGRLYEQYF
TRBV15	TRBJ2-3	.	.	TGTGCCACCAGCAGAGACCCCACCGGCGCAGATACGCAGTATTTT	CATSRDPTGADTQYF
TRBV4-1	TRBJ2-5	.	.	TGCGCCAGCAGCAAGATCCGCGGAGAGGGAGAGACCCAGTACTTC	CASSKIRGEGETQYF
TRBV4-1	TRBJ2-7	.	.	TGCGCCAGCAGCCAAGAAATCAGGCCAGCGACGTCCTACGAGCAGTACTTC	CASSQEIRPATSYEQYF
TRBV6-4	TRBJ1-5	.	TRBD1	TGTGCCAGCAGGAGACAGGGGCTGAGCCCTAATCAGCCCCAGCATTTT	CASRRQGLSPNQPQHF
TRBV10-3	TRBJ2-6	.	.	TGTGCCATCAGTGAAACAGATTCCGGGGCCAACGTCCTGACTTTC	CAISETDSGANVLTF
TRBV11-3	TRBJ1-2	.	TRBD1	TGTGCCAGCAGCTTAGATCTCGGGACAGGGGACGGCAACTATGGCTACACCTTC	CASSLDLGTGDGNYGYTF